These 29 T cell receptor beta chains were sequenced from one sample in a study of CD4 and CD8 cells across lung adenocarcinoma regions (dated by TCRdb to the late 2010s). The library was made by PCR. The reads were generated on a HiSeq X Ten. Using fastp at Q25 and MiXCR, TCRdb reprocessed the public reads and kept productive beta chains. Each entry merges the rows of one CDR3 protein and shows their most common DNA and genes. The sample data list roughly 19,000 distinct CDR3 sequences, and 45% to 60% of these were observed just once. The ten largest clones take up about 60% of the sample. Sequenced sample: CD8+ T cells from the center of a lung tumor. The label giving this sample's cell subset or site can be read as: tumor center region. The receptor source for this set is a female donor with lung adenocarcinoma. The CD4 and CD8 labels of this study may be unreliable.

The chain couples TRBV4-1 to TRBJ2-3; D is unclear. The CDR3 is made up of 17 amino acids. The V and J ends lost 0 bases and 4 bases respectively, with 17 bases between them. Germline CDR1 MGHRA, CDR2 YSYEKL. The CDR3 nucleotides read TGCGCCAGCAGCCAAGATCGGGCTAGATCCGTATCAGATACGCAGTATTTT. It encodes CASSQDRARSVSDTQYF.

This chain connects TRBV7-2 to TRBJ2-1; maybe TRBD1 (6 bases). The DNA matches TRBJ2-5 better at its end, which makes the J call doubtful. Per germline, CDR1 SGHTA and CDR2 FQGNSA. The CDR3 consists of 13 residues. As DNA, the CDR3 is TGTGCCAGCAGCTTACAGGGGCAAGAGACCCAGTACTTC. This sequence encodes CASSLQGQETQYF.

This clonotype was recorded many times. The CDR3 DNA sequence: TGTGCCAGCAGTGGAATGACTAGCGGGAGGTTAGCCGGGGAGCTGTTTTTT. Protein product: CASSGMTSGRLAGELFF. This chain uses TRBV6-1 with TRBJ2-2; 13 bases are shared with TRBD2. In germline, CDR1 is MNHNS, CDR2 SASEGT. The CDR3 is 17 residues long. J gave up 6 bases and V 4 bases, and 8 bases lay outside the gene matches.

This clonotype was detected many times. The chain couples TRBV7-6 to TRBJ2-1; TRBD1 matches 10 bases. The J call is doubtful: the DNA matches TRBJ2-7 better. There are 15 residues in the CDR3. Germline V gene sequence: CDR1 SGHVS, CDR2 FNYEAQ. CDR3 sequence (DNA): TGTGCCAGCAGCTTAGTTGGGACAGGGGTCCACGAGCAGTACTTC. It encodes CASSLVGTGVHEQYF.

This clonotype came up many times. This chain links TRBV6-1 with TRBJ1-2; 7 nucleotides line up with TRBD1. CDR3 length: 14 residues. Per germline, CDR1 MNHNS and CDR2 SASEGT. Trimming cost V 1 base and J 2 bases; bases outside gene matches: 1. CDR3 bases: TGTGCCAGCAGTGAAGGACAGGGAAACTATGGCTACACCTTC. This encodes CASSEGQGNYGYTF.

This clonotype was recorded at least ten times. The V and J genes are TRBV6-1 and TRBJ2-1; the D gene is possibly TRBD2 (5 bases). With 8 bases removed from V and 3 bases from J, the gap between germline ends came to 14 bases. The CDR3 extends over 14 amino acids. Germline loops: CDR1 MNHNS, CDR2 SASEGT. The CDR3 spells CASGPSSNYNEQFF. CDR3 nucleotide sequence: TGTGCCAGCGGCCCCTCTAGCAACTACAATGAGCAGTTCTTC.

This clonotype was detected a few times. V and J are TRBV4-3 and TRBJ2-1; D gene ambiguous. Germline CDR1 is LGHNA and CDR2 is YSLEER. The ends were cut back, 4 bases at V and 5 bases at J, with 15 bases in the middle. The CDR3 runs 15 residues. The DNA for the CDR3 is TGCGCCAGCAGCCGACGGTCGGGCGGAGACAATGAGCAGTTCTTC. Translation gives CASSRRSGGDNEQFF.

This clonotype was counted ten times or more. The chain recombines TRBV20-1 with TRBJ2-1; TRBD2 matches at 12 bases. V gave up 7 bases and J gave up 3 bases; unmatched junction bases: 4. There are 14 residues in the CDR3. The germline V gene has CDR1 DFQATT and CDR2 SNEGSKA (reference sequence). DNA of the CDR3: TGCAGTGTTTGGACTAGCGGGATCTACAATGAGCAGTTCTTC. Translating it yields CSVWTSGIYNEQFF.

This clonotype was seen only a few times. This chain uses TRBV6-1 with TRBJ2-1; D is uncertain. With the DNA end fitting TRBJ2-7 better, the J assignment may be wrong. The CDR3 runs to 13 residues. Per germline, CDR1 MNHNS and CDR2 SASEGT. The CDR3 loop is CASSQARFHEQYF. The CDR3 DNA is TGTGCCAGCAGCCAAGCTAGGTTCCACGAGCAGTACTTC.

The V and J genes are TRBV24-1 and TRBJ2-1; 16 bases align to TRBD2. V was pared by 6 bases and J by 8 bases, with 3 bases of the junction left unmatched. The CDR3 is made up of 15 amino acids. The germline CDR1 and CDR2 sequences are KGHDR and SFDVKD. CDR3 nucleotide sequence: TGTGCCACCAGTAGAGGGACTAGCGGGAGGGATGAGCAGTTCTTC. This sequence encodes CATSRGTSGRDEQFF.

This clonotype was seen many times. The V call is TRBV6-5, the J call TRBJ2-1, with TRBD2 identical over 8 bases. The tail of the sequence fits TRBJ2-7 better, so the J call may be wrong. The germline V gene has CDR1 MNHEY and CDR2 SVGAGI. CDR3 length equals 16 residues. The CDR3 nucleotides are TGTGCCAGCAGTTACTCGCTAGCGGGCTCCTACAATGAGCAGTACTTC. Residues: CASSYSLAGSYNEQYF.

The rearrangement uses TRBV12-3 or TRBV12-4 and TRBJ2-1; TRBD1 matches 9 bases. The CDR3 is made up of 15 amino acids. V shed 5 bases, J shed 4 bases, and the junction held 6 bases outside the gene matches. The CDR3 DNA reads as TGTGCCAGCAGTCCCCCGGGACAGGGTTACAATGAGCAGTTCTTC. Translated, it gives CASSPPGQGYNEQFF.

Points on this clonotype: This CDR3 is missing its conserved last phenylalanine or tryptophan, likely due to a read error. The DNA is left out, because the CDR3 cannot be placed on it with certainty; the CDR3 is given as TCRdb lists it. The CDR3 is CASFGQTYEQYFGP. The chain joins TRBV6-1 to TRBJ2-3; the D call of TRBD2 is as the table states it, not checked on the DNA. Germline V gene data show CDR1 as MNHNS and CDR2 as SASEGT. The CDR3 is 14 amino acids long, termini counted.

Of note for this clonotype: The junction shows a germline mismatch at one end, possibly a read error. The chain employs TRBV6-1 and TRBJ2-5; 7 nucleotides agree with TRBD2. Germline CDR1 reads MNHNS; CDR2 reads SASEGT. The CDR3 is made up of 16 amino acids. CDR3 sequence reads: CASSLAGGRGPETQYF. The DNA for the CDR3 is TGTGCCAGCTCGTTGGCAGGCGGGAGAGGCCCAGAGACGCAGTATTTC.

This chain uses TRBV6-1 with TRBJ1-5; 7 positions agree with TRBD1. CDR1 and CDR2 from the germline V gene are MNHNS and SASEGT. Trimming took 2 bases from V and 7 from J; bases not matched to a gene: 8. The CDR3 is 15 amino acids. The CDR3 DNA reads TGTGCCAGCAGTGAAACAGGGGCTGCCGGGCAGCCCCAGCATTTT. Amino acids: CASSETGAAGQPQHF.

V and J are TRBV6-1 and TRBJ1-2; D is undetermined. Trimming cost V 7 bases and J 1 base, with 10 bases left between them. CDR1 and CDR2 from the germline V gene are MNHNS and SASEGT. The CDR3 is 13 amino acids. The CDR3, as DNA: TGTGCCAGCAAGGAGACAAGTAACTATGGCTACACCTTC. This translates into CASKETSNYGYTF.

This sequence joins TRBV27 and TRBJ2-6, with a tentative D call TRBD1 (7 bases). Between the trimmed V and J ends, which lost 6 bases and 2 bases, there was a span of 11 bases. Germline V gives CDR1 MNHEY, CDR2 SMNVEV (reference sequence). This CDR3 spans 15 amino acids. The CDR3 here is CASSSRGAGANVLTF. CDR3 DNA sequence: TGTGCCAGCAGCTCCAGGGGGGCTGGGGCCAACGTCCTGACTTTC.

Points on this clonotype: The junction does not match germline at one end; this may be a read error. V and J are TRBV10-3 and TRBJ2-3; a weak D match, TRBD1 (5 bases). Germline assignment: CDR1 ENHRY and CDR2 SYGVKD. The CDR3 is 14 residues long. The CDR3: CAGSGAPGPETQYF. DNA of the CDR3: TGTGCGGGCAGTGGGGCTCCTGGCCCAGAGACGCAGTACTTT.

A note on this clonotype: Its ends do not fully match the called genes, so a read error is possible. The J gene is TRBJ2-4, the V gene TRBV6-1; 11 bases align to TRBD2. The CDR3 has 18 residues. Germline lookup yields CDR1 MNHNS and CDR2 SASEGT. The CDR3 region is CASSRRLAGLSPKNTQYF. CDR3 nucleotides: TGTGCCAGCAGTCGCCGACTAGCGGGGCTGTCTCCCAAAAACACTCAGTACTTC.

The chain carries TRBV6-1 and TRBJ2-5; the match to TRBD1 covers 8 bases. The CDR3 covers 14 residues. Trimming cost V 3 bases and J 4 bases; bases outside gene matches: 4. Germline loops: CDR1 MNHNS, CDR2 SASEGT. CDR3 bases: TGTGCCAGCAGTGAGTCAGGGGGCATAGAGACCCAGTACTTC. Its translation is CASSESGGIETQYF.

V gene TRBV7-2 combines with J gene TRBJ2-5; no firm D call. There are 13 residues in the CDR3. Germline V gene data show CDR1 as SGHTA and CDR2 as FQGNSA. Trimming stripped 1 base from V and 5 bases from J, with 8 bases between. The CDR3 DNA reads TGTGCCAGCAGCTTAGTCGTGCGGGAGACCCAGTACTTC. Translation: CASSLVVRETQYF.

This clonotype came up a few times. The V call is TRBV27, the J call TRBJ2-1, with D hard to call. Between the trimmed V and J ends, which lost 1 base and 5 bases, there was a span of 15 bases. The CDR3 runs 16 residues. Germline V CDR1 and CDR2: MNHEY, SMNVEV (reference sequence). CDR3 in amino acids: CASSLYLGPGHNEQFF. The CDR3 nucleotides are TGTGCCAGCAGTTTATATCTAGGACCGGGTCACAATGAGCAGTTCTTC.

This clonotype has only a few counts. V and J are TRBV6-1 and TRBJ2-6; D is unresolved. The germline V gene encodes CDR1 MNHNS and CDR2 SASEGT. Trimming stripped 6 bases from V and 0 bases from J, with 9 bases between. The CDR3 contains 15 residues. Here the CDR3 DNA reads TGTGCCAGCAGCACTACAGCCTCTGGGGCCAACGTCCTGACTTTC. Protein: CASSTTASGANVLTF.

This clonotype was observed a handful of times. Compared with germline, one end of the junction differs, possibly owing to a read error. This chain joins TRBV25-1 and TRBJ2-4; tentatively, D is TRBD1 or TRBD2 (5 bases each). The germline CDR1 and CDR2 sequences are MGHDK and SYGVNS. This CDR3 region has 16 residues. CDR3: CASSESGLWAKNIQYF. CDR3 nucleotides: TGTGCGAGCAGCGAATCGGGGCTGTGGGCCAAAAACATTCAGTACTTC.

This chain links TRBV6-5 with TRBJ2-1; unclear D gene. The CDR3 has 16 residues. Looked up from germline, CDR1 is MNHEY and CDR2 is SVGAGI. V shed 2 bases and J shed 0 bases, with 11 bases lying between them. Here the CDR3 DNA reads TGTGCCAGCAGTTACCTCAGCATAAGCTCCTACAATGAGCAGTTCTTC. Translated, it gives CASSYLSISSYNEQFF.

This sequence joins TRBV6-1 and TRBJ2-7; D call uncertain. Germline assignment: CDR1 MNHNS and CDR2 SASEGT. The V gene lost 6 bases and the J gene lost 3 bases, with 15 bases spanning the gap. This CDR3 spans 14 amino acids. In nucleotides, the CDR3 is TGTGCCAGCAGCGCCATAGGAGTGGGCTACGAGCAGTACTTC. Its protein product is CASSAIGVGYEQYF.

This clonotype has just a few counts. The rearrangement uses TRBV11-1 and TRBJ2-1; 11 positions agree with TRBD1. The CDR3 totals 16 residues. Germline V lookup: CDR1 SGHAT, CDR2 FQDESV (reference sequence). With V trimmed by 1 base and J by 3 bases, 2 bases remained unmatched. CDR3 DNA: TGTGCCAGCAGCTTAGAGGACAGGGGGCACTACAATGAGCAGTTCTTC. It translates to CASSLEDRGHYNEQFF.

The rearrangement links TRBV7-2 to TRBJ2-1; D is perhaps TRBD2 (7 bases). The length of the CDR3 is 11 residues. CDR1 is SGHTA, CDR2 FQGNSA, per germline. V shed 4 bases and J shed 15 bases, with 13 bases lying between them. The CDR3 reads CASSWGGASFF. Written as DNA, the CDR3 is TGTGCCAGCAGCTGGGGGGGGGCTTCGTTCTTC.

The genes are TRBV6-1 and TRBJ2-1; 14 positions match TRBD2. TRBJ2-7 matches the DNA end more closely, so the J call is doubtful. The germline V gene has CDR1 MNHNS and CDR2 SASEGT. The CDR3 spans 15 residues. CDR3 in amino acids: CASSPRTSGGYEQYV. CDR3 in DNA: TGTGCCAGCAGCCCTAGGACTAGCGGGGGGTACGAGCAGTACGTC.